This record looks at one TCR beta chain sequence and its context. What it binds is unknown. The source of the sample is a study of T cell repertoires in cytomegalovirus infection. About the research overall: Indicated by public TCR beta signatures were CMV infection and matching HLA type. Whole-study results and caveats: Cumulative frequency (of public TCR beta family members) identified carriers of CMV plus the relevant HLA.

Germline V CDR1 and CDR2: SGHAT, FQDESV (reference sequence). CDR3 length equals 15 residues. The ends were cut back, 5 bases at V and 1 base at J, with 15 bases in the middle. TCRdb re-derived calls from the reads in MiXCR, one entry per CDR3 protein. Of 600,000 to 800,000 distinct CDR3 sequences listed, roughly a quarter are singletons. The V and J genes are TRBV11-1 and TRBJ2-7; D is unresolved. Sample: CD8+ T cells from PBMCs. The sequence came from a human donor in good health (CMV status not recorded). Some clones in this sample may be carry-over from other donors' samples. CDR3 sequence (DNA): TGTGCCAGCAGCCTCGAGGCCACCCATTCCTACGAGCAGTACTTC. Protein: CASSLEATHSYEQYF.